This record concerns one T cell receptor beta chain sequence. The antigen is undetermined. This CDR3 is 15 amino acids long. Germline CDR1 is SGHTA and CDR2 is FQGNSA. Losses at the gene ends were 5 bases for V and 11 bases for J; bases not matched to a gene: 12. The data were taken from a study of T cell responses to AZD1222 COVID-19 vaccine. Whole-study findings and limits: Across spike, vaccine-associated CD4 TCRs were found, dominant at 160-218 and 743-854. At study baseline, merely over 5 AZD1222 recipients were seropositive. Without day 14 samples, only post-peak T cell repertoires were studied.

Some clones are missing from TCRdb's copy, which holds only in-frame ones; the method was immunoSEQ multiplex PCR. In the table there are about 100,000 clones, less than 90% of which are singletons. The source is an adult in good health. V gene TRBV7-2 combines with J gene TRBJ1-6, with 7 bases identical to TRBD1. Specimen: peripheral blood, collected on day 0 of AZD1222 vaccination. The CDR3 loop is CASSPGTEGGPPLHF. The DNA for the CDR3 is TGTGCCAGCAGCCCTGGGACAGAGGGAGGGCCACCCCTCCACTTT.